What follows is one T cell receptor beta chain and its context. CDR1 LGHNA and CDR2 YNFKEQ come from the germline V gene. The CDR3 is made up of 16 amino acids. Trimming cost V 2 bases and J 6 bases; bases outside gene matches: 12. The sample belongs to a study of identical twins. From the 5' RACE reads, TCRdb called clonotypes with MiXCR, one entry per CDR3 protein. Found here are 200,000 to 250,000 distinct CDR3 sequences, roughly 12% of them singletons; the top ten hold 3.5% to 5%. The same sample was also used in a study of yellow fever vaccine responses in identical twins.

Sequenced material: memory (CD45RO+) T cells sorted from blood. The receptor was derived from a woman aged 18-29 years in good health. This rearrangement joins TRBV4-2 to TRBJ2-7; 8 nucleotides line up with TRBD2. CDR3 protein: CASSQPPGLVSGEQYF. The CDR3 region has the DNA TGTGCCAGCAGCCAACCTCCGGGACTAGTTTCGGGCGAGCAGTACTTC.